The 13 T cell receptor beta chains below all came from one sample that was sequenced in a study of blood T cell repertoires in COVID-19. TCRdb keeps only in-frame clones here, not all; method: immunoSEQ multiplex PCR. The table records roughly 81,000 clones, 70% to 90% of them present only once. Sequenced input: peripheral blood. Source of these receptors: an elderly woman with COVID-19, enrolled during active disease.

The CDR3 DNA follows: TGTGCCAGCAGTCGTCCCAGTGGGAAGGGGCAATACACTGAAGCTTTCTTT. Amino acid sequence: CASSRPSGKGQYTEAFF. The chain uses TRBV27 and TRBJ1-1; perhaps TRBD1 as D (5 bases). The CDR3 is 17 residues long. Trimming stripped 5 bases from V and 3 bases from J, with 22 bases between. Germline values: CDR1 MNHEY, CDR2 SMNVEV (reference sequence).

The rearrangement uses TRBV2 and TRBJ1-3, with D possibly TRBD1 on 6 matching bases. Trimming cost V 7 bases and J 0 bases, with 13 bases left between them. From germline, CDR1 is SNHLY and CDR2 FYNNEI. This CDR3 comprises 15 residues. The CDR3 region is CASKGGVVSGNTIYF. Written as DNA, the CDR3 is TGTGCCAGCAAGGGGGGGGTCGTCTCTGGAAACACCATATATTTT.

This clone has only one observation. The rearrangement uses TRBV30 and TRBJ1-6; the match to TRBD1 covers 7 bases. The CDR3 is 17 amino acids. V lost 0 bases and J lost 4; bases outside the gene matches: 9. Germline V gene data show CDR1 as GTSNPN and CDR2 as SVGIG (reference sequence). The CDR3 nucleotides are TGTGCCTGGAGTGTATACAGGGGACTCCGATATAATTCACCCCTCCACTTT. Protein: CAWSVYRGLRYNSPLHF.

The chain couples TRBV5-1 to TRBJ2-1; weak D call: TRBD2 (6 bases). The ends were cut back, 4 bases at V and 12 bases at J, with 20 bases in the middle. CDR1 and CDR2 from the germline V gene are SGHRS and YFSETQ. The CDR3 is 14 amino acids. The CDR3 loop is CASSPRDSRRGQFF. CDR3 DNA sequence: TGCGCCAGCAGCCCACGGGACTCCCGACGGGGGCAGTTCTTC.

This chain uses TRBV2 with TRBJ2-7; D perhaps matches TRBD1 (6 bases). Trimming shortened V by 6 bases and J by 9 bases, and 15 bases separated the two germline ends. The CDR3 is 12 residues long. The germline gives CDR1 SNHLY, CDR2 FYNNEI. CDR3 nucleotides: TGTGCCAGCAGATTTACAGGGATACGGCAGTACTTC. Translated, it gives CASRFTGIRQYF.

The J gene is TRBJ2-5, the V gene TRBV6-5; D possibly corresponds to TRBD1 (6 bases). Germline V lookup: CDR1 MNHEY, CDR2 SVGAGI. CDR3 size: 13 residues. The V end was cut by 5 bases, the J end by 5 bases, with 12 bases between. CDR3 sequence: CASSTGQLETQYF. In DNA, the CDR3 is TGTGCCAGCAGTACCGGACAGTTGGAGACCCAGTACTTC.

This sequence joins TRBV2 and TRBJ2-2, with D possibly TRBD2 on 6 matching bases. Germline values: CDR1 SNHLY, CDR2 FYNNEI. The CDR3 sequence is 15 residues long. The germline V and J ends were trimmed by 3 bases and 1 base, with 9 bases remaining between them. DNA of the CDR3: TGTGCCAGCAGTGAGAGGGGACTGAACACCGGGGAGCTGTTTTTT. Translating gives CASSERGLNTGELFF.

The rearrangement links TRBV30 to TRBJ1-1, with D maybe TRBD1 (5 bases). Trimming removed 5 bases at V and 4 bases at J, with 14 bases between. Per the germline V gene, CDR1 is GTSNPN and CDR2 is SVGIG (reference sequence). There are 13 residues in the CDR3. CDR3 sequence reads: CAWDGGLGTEAFF. Written as DNA, the CDR3 is TGTGCCTGGGACGGGGGTTTAGGCACTGAAGCTTTCTTT.

The rearrangement joins TRBV6-6 to TRBJ1-2, with D possibly matching TRBD1 (6 bases). Germline V gives CDR1 MNHNY, CDR2 SVGAGI (reference sequence). V shed 8 bases and J shed 8 bases, with 21 bases lying between them. The CDR3 runs 14 residues. The CDR3 DNA reads as TGTGCCAGCGGCCTGAAAGCGGGACATCGGGGCTACACCTTC. Translated: CASGLKAGHRGYTF.

The J gene is TRBJ1-6, the V gene TRBV6-5, with TRBD1 matching 7 bases. J was trimmed by 5 bases and V by 3 bases; bases with no gene match: 7. The CDR3 covers 16 residues. Germline V lookup: CDR1 MNHEY, CDR2 SVGAGI. This chain's CDR3 is CASSYYGTANNSPLHF. The CDR3 region has the DNA TGTGCCAGCAGTTATTACGGGACAGCAAATAATTCACCCCTCCACTTT.

The V and J genes are TRBV30 and TRBJ1-5; D not resolved. The CDR3 sequence is 14 residues long. V lost 0 bases, J lost 3 bases, and 9 bases lay in between. From germline, CDR1 is GTSNPN and CDR2 SVGIG (reference sequence). DNA for the CDR3: TGTGCCTGGAGTGTAACTAGGGTCAATCAGCCCCAGCATTTT. It is translated as CAWSVTRVNQPQHF. Full variable domain (rest looked up from reference TRBV30 and TRBJ1-5): SQTIHQWPATLVQPVGSPLSLECTVEGTSNPNLYWYRQAAGRGLQLLFYSVGIGQISSEVPQNLSASRPQDRQFILSSKKLLLSDSGFYLCAWSVTRVNQPQHFGDGTRLSIL.

The rearrangement uses TRBV3-1 (or the pseudogene TRBV3-2) and TRBJ2-2, with 7 nucleotides matching TRBD2. V lost 0 bases, J lost 4 bases, and 5 bases stayed unmatched. There are 16 residues in the CDR3. The V gene's germline CDR1 is LGHDT and CDR2 YNNKEL (reference sequence). The CDR3 nucleotides are TGTGCCAGCAGCCAAGACCGGGGGGTTCCCACCGGGGAGCTGTTTTTT. Protein: CASSQDRGVPTGELFF.

V usage is TRBV14 and J usage is TRBJ1-3, with D uncertain. The CDR3 contains 16 residues. Trimming stripped 0 bases from V and 0 bases from J, with 9 bases between. The germline gives CDR1 SGHDN, CDR2 FVKESK. The CDR3 region is CASSQDLEFSGNTIYF. The DNA of the CDR3 is TGTGCCAGCAGCCAAGATTTAGAGTTCTCTGGAAACACCATATATTTT.